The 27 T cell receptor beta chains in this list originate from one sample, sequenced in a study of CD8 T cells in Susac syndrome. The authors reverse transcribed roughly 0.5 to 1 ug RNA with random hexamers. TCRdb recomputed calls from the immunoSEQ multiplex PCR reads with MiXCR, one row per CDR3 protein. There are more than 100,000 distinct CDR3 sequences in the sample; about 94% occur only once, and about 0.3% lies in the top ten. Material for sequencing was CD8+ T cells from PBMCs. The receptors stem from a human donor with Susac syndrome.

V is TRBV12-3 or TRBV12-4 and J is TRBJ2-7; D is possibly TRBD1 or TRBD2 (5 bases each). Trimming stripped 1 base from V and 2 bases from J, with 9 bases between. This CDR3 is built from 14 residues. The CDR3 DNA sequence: TGTGCCAGCAGTTTAGGGGACGGGACCTACGAGCAGTACTTC. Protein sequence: CASSLGDGTYEQYF.

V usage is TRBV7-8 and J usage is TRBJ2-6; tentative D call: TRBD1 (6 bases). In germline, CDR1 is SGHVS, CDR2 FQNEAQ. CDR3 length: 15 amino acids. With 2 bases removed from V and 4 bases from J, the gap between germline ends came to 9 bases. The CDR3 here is CASSLSGAGANVLTF. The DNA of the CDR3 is TGTGCCAGCAGCTTATCAGGGGCCGGGGCCAACGTCCTGACTTTC.

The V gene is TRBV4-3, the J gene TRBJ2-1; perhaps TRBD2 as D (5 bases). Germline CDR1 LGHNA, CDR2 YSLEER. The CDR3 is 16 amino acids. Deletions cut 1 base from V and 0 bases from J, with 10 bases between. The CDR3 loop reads CASSQVVAGSYNEQFF. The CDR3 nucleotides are TGCGCCAGCAGCCAAGTTGTGGCGGGCTCCTACAATGAGCAGTTCTTC.

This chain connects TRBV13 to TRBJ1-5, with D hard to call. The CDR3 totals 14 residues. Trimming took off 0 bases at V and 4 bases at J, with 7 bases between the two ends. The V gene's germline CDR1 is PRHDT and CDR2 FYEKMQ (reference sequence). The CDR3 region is CASSLGPINQPQHF. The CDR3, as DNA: TGTGCCAGCAGCTTAGGCCCGATTAATCAGCCCCAGCATTTT.

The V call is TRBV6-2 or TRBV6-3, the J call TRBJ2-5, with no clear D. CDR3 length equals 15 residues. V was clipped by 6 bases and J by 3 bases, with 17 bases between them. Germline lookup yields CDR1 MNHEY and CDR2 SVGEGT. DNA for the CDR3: TGTGCCAGCAGCCCAACCCTTTGGGCCGAAGAGACCCAGTACTTC. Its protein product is CASSPTLWAEETQYF.

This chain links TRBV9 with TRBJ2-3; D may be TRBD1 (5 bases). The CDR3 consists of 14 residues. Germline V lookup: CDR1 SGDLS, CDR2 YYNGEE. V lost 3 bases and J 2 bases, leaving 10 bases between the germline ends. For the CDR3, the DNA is TGTGCCAGCAGCGGCGGTGGGGCCACAGATACGCAGTATTTT. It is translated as CASSGGGATDTQYF.

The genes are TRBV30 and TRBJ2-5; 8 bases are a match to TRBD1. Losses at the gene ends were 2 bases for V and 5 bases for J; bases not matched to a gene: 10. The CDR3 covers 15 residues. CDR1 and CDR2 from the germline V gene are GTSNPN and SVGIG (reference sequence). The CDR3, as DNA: TGTGCCTGGAGTTTTATGACAGGGGTACGCGAGACCCAGTACTTC. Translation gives CAWSFMTGVRETQYF.

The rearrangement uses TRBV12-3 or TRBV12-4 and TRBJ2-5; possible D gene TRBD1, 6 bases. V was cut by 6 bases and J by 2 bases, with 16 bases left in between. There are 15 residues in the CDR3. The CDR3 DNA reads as TGTGCCAGCAGCTACCGGGACAACATACAAGAGACCCAGTACTTC. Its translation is CASSYRDNIQETQYF.

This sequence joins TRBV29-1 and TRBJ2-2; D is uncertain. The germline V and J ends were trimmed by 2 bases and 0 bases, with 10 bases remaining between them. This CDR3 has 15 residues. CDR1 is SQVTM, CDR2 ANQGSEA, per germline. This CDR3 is CSVERVSANTGELFF. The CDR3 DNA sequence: TGCAGCGTTGAACGGGTCTCCGCGAACACCGGGGAGCTGTTTTTT.

The CDR3 sequence: CASSYSSDGELFF. CDR3 nucleotide sequence: TGTGCCAGCAGTTACTCCTCGGACGGGGAGCTGTTTTTT. The rearrangement joins TRBV6-5 to TRBJ2-2; D remains ambiguous. Trimming removed 0 bases at V and 7 bases at J, with 6 bases between. The CDR3 is made up of 13 amino acids. Per germline, CDR1 MNHEY and CDR2 SVGAGI.

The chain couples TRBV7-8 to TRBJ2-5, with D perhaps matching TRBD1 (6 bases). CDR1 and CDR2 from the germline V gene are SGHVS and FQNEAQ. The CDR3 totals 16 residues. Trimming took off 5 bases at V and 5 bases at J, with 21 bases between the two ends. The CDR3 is CASSSLGSEGEETQYF. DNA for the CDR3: TGTGCCAGCAGCAGCTTGGGGAGCGAGGGGGAGGAGACCCAGTACTTC.

Written as DNA, the CDR3 is TGTGCCTGGAGCCGTAGCGGTTCCCAAGAGACCCAGTACTTC. This codes for CAWSRSGSQETQYF. The V gene is TRBV30, the J gene TRBJ2-5, with D possibly matching TRBD2 (6 bases). Trimming pared 3 bases from V and 1 base from J, leaving 12 bases between. CDR3 length: 14 amino acids. Germline V gene data show CDR1 as GTSNPN and CDR2 as SVGIG (reference sequence).

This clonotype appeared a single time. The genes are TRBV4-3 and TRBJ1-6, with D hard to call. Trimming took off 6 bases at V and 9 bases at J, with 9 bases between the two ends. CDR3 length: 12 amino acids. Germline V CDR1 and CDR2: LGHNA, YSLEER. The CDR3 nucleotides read TGCGCCAGCAGTGGCGGTTTTTCACCCCTCCACTTT. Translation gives CASSGGFSPLHF.

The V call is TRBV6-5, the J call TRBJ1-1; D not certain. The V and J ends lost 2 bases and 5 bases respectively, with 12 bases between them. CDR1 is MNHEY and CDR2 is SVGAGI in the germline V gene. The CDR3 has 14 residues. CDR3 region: CASSYTSLGTEAFF. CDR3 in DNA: TGTGCCAGCAGTTACACCTCCCTGGGGACTGAAGCTTTCTTT.

CDR3 coding DNA: TGTGCCAGCAGCGTAGAGGGCTTGGGCCATCAGCCCCAGCATTTT. Translation: CASSVEGLGHQPQHF. The V call is TRBV9, the J call TRBJ1-5; D uncertain. Trimming stripped 0 bases from V and 5 bases from J, with 12 bases between. Germline assignment: CDR1 SGDLS and CDR2 YYNGEE. The length of the CDR3 is 15 residues.

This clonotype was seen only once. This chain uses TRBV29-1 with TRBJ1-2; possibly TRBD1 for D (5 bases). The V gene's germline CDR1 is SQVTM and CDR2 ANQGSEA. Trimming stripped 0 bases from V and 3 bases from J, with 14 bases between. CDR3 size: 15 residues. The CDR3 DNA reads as TGCAGCGTTGAAGATCGGGCAGGAGGGGACTATGGCTACACCTTC. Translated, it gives CSVEDRAGGDYGYTF.

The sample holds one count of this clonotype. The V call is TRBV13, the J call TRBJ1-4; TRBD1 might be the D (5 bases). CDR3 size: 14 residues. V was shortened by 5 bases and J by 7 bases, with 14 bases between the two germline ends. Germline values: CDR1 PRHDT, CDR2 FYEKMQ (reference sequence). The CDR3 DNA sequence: TGTGCCAGCAGCGCGAGGGGAGACAGTGAAAAACTGTTTTTT. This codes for CASSARGDSEKLFF.

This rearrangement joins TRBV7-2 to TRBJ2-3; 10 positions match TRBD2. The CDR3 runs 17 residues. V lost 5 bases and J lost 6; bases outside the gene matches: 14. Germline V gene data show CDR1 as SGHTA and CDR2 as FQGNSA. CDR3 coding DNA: TGTGCCAGCAGCCGCGATGGCCAGCGGGGGGGCCTTGATACGCAGTATTTT. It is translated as CASSRDGQRGGLDTQYF.

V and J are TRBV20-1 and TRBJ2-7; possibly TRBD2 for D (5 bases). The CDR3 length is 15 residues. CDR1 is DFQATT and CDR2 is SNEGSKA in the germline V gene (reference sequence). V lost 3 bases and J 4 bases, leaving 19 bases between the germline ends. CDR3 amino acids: CSARDLALSSYEQYF. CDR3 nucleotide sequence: TGCAGTGCTAGGGATCTAGCTTTATCCTCTTACGAGCAGTACTTC.

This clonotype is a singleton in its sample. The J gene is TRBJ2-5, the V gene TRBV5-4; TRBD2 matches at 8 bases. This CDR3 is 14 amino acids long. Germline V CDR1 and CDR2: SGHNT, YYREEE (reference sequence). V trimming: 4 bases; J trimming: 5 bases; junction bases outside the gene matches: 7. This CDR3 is CASSIRGGGETQYF. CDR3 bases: TGTGCCAGCAGCATACGGGGGGGCGGGGAGACCCAGTACTTC.

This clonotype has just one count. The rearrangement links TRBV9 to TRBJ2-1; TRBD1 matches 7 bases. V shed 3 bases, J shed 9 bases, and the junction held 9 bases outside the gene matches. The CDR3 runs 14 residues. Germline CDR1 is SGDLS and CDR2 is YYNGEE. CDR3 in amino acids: CASSGWTGGSEQFF. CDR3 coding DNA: TGTGCCAGCAGCGGATGGACAGGTGGCAGTGAGCAGTTCTTC.

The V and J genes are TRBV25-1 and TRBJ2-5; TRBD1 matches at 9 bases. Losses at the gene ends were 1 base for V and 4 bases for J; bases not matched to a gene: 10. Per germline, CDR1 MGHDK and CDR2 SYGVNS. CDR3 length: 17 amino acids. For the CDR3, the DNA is TGTGCCAGCAGTGAATTGGCCATCCACAGGGGGCTAGAGACCCAGTACTTC. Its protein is CASSELAIHRGLETQYF.

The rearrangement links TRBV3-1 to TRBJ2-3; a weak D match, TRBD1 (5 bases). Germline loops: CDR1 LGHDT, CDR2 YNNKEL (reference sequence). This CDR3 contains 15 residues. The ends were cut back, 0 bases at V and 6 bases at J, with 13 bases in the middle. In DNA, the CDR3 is TGTGCCAGCAGCCAAGATCAGGGCGGCGGCGATACGCAGTATTTT. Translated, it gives CASSQDQGGGDTQYF.

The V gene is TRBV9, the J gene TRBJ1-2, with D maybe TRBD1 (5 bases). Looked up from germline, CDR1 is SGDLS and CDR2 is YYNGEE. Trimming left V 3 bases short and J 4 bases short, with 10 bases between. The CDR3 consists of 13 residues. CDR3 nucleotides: TGTGCCAGCAGCGAGGGACCGGTCTATGGCTACACCTTC. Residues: CASSEGPVYGYTF.

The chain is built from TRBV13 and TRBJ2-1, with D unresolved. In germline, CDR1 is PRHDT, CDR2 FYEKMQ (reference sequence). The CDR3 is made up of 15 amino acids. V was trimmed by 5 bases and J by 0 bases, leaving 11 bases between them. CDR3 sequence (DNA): TGTGCCAGCAGCCCCCACACGAGCTCCTACAATGAGCAGTTCTTC. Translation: CASSPHTSSYNEQFF. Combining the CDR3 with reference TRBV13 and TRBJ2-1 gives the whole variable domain AAGVIQSPRHLIKEKRETATLKCYPIPRHDTVYWYQQGPGQDPQFLISFYEKMQSDKGSIPDRFSAQQFSDYHSELNMSSLELGDSALYFCASSPHTSSYNEQFFGPGTRLTVL.

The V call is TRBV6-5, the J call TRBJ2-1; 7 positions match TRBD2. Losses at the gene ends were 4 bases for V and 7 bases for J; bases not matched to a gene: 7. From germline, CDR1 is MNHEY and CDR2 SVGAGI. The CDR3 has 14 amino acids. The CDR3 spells CASSSFGGRNEQFF. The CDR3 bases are TGTGCCAGCAGTTCCTTCGGGGGGAGAAATGAGCAGTTCTTC.

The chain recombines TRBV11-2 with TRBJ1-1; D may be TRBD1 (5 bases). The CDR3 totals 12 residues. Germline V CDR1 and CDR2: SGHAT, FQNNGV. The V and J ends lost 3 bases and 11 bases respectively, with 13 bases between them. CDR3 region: CASSFRELEAFF. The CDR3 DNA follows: TGTGCCAGCAGCTTCAGGGAGCTCGAGGCTTTCTTT.